This section outlines one TCR beta chain sequence together with its context. Its target is not known. The table came from immunoSEQ multiplex PCR; TCRdb's copy has only in-frame clones and leaves some out. The sample holds roughly 180,000 clones, around 92% seen once. This CDR3 comprises 16 residues. This sample was included in a study of T cell responses to AZD1222 COVID-19 vaccine. Whole-study results and caveats: Baseline serostatus was positive in only six AZD1222 recipients. Researchers report vaccine-associated CD4 TCRs spanning spike, with dominance at 160-218 and 743-854. Clonal diversity was possibly underestimated, and white British individuals and females predominated among donors.

Here the sequenced sample was peripheral blood, taken on day 0 of AZD1222 vaccination. This clonotype was obtained from an adult in good health. The gene calls are TRBV21-1 and TRBJ1-5; the table calls TRBD1, which could not be checked here. TRBV21-1 is deemed a pseudogene. The CDR3 spells CASSNRQPYSNQPQHF. The CDR3 region has the DNA TGTGCCAGCAGCAATCGACAGCCTTATAGCAATCAGCCCCAGCATTTT.